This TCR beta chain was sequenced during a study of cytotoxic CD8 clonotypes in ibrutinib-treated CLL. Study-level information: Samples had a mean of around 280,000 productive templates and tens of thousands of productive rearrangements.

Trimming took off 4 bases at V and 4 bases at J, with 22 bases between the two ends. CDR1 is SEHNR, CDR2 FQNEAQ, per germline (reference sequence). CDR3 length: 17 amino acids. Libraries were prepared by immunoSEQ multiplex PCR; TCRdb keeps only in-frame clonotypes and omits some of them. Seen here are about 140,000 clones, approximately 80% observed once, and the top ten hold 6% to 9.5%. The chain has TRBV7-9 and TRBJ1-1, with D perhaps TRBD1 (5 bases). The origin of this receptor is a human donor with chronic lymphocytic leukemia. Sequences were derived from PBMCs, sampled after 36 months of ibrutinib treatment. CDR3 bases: TGTGCCAGCAGCTCCCCGCTCGGGGCGGAGCGGGGCACTGAAGCTTTCTTT. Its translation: CASSSPLGAERGTEAFF.